This T cell receptor (beta chain) was found in a study of OX40 agonist ivuxolimab in advanced cancers. This clone was observed a single time. Its matching antigen is unknown. Produced via immunoSEQ multiplex PCR; TCRdb's table is partial and in-frame only. The data show around 67,000 clones, with 80% seen just once and around 8.2% held by the top ten. Notes on the study in general: There was clonal expansion of CD4+ and CD8+ blood T cells by week 6 at 0.1 to 3.0 mg/kg. CD8+ T cells averaged more expanded clones than CD4+.

V was shortened by 0 bases and J by 0 bases, with 8 bases between the two germline ends. CDR3 length equals 14 residues. Per germline, CDR1 GTSNPN and CDR2 SVGIG (reference sequence). This specimen consisted of CD4+ or CD8+ T cells sorted from blood, obtained in a trial of the OX40 agonist ivuxolimab. The chain uses TRBV30 and TRBJ2-5, with D unclear. This receptor was identified in an adult with an advanced solid tumor such as melanoma, head and neck, liver or kidney cancer. The CDR3 sequence: CAWSVHRDQETQYF. The CDR3 coding sequence is TGTGCCTGGAGTGTACATAGGGACCAAGAGACCCAGTACTTC. Combining the CDR3 with reference TRBV30 and TRBJ2-5 gives the whole variable domain SQTIHQWPATLVQPVGSPLSLECTVEGTSNPNLYWYRQAAGRGLQLLFYSVGIGQISSEVPQNLSASRPQDRQFILSSKKLLLSDSGFYLCAWSVHRDQETQYFGPGTRLLVL.